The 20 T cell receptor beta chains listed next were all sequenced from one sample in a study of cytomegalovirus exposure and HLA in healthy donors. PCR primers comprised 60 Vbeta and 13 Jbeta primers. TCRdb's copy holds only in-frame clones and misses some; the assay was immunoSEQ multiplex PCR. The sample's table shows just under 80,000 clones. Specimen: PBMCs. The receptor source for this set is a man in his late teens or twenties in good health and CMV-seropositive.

The CDR3 is CASSPGQAPSNQPQHF. The CDR3, as DNA: TGTGCCAGCTCACCCGGACAGGCCCCAAGCAATCAGCCCCAGCATTTT. This rearrangement joins TRBV18 to TRBJ1-5; 7 bases are shared with TRBD1. From germline, CDR1 is KGHSH and CDR2 LQKENI. V shed 3 bases, J shed 1 base, and the junction held 6 bases outside the gene matches. The CDR3 sequence is 16 residues long.

Here the CDR3 DNA reads TGCGCCAGCACCGGGGATGAGCAGTTCTTC. Its translation is CASTGDEQFF. The V gene is TRBV5-1, the J gene TRBJ2-1; TRBD2 might be the D (5 bases). Trimming pared 6 bases from V and 8 bases from J, leaving 6 bases between. The length of the CDR3 is 10 residues. CDR1 and CDR2 (germline): SGHRS, YFSETQ.

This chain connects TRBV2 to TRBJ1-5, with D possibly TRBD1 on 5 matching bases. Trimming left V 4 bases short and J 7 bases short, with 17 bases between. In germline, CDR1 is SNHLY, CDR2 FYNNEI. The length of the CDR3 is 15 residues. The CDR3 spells CASSVSDTRGQPQHF. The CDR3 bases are TGTGCCAGCAGTGTTTCAGATACTCGGGGGCAGCCCCAGCATTTT.

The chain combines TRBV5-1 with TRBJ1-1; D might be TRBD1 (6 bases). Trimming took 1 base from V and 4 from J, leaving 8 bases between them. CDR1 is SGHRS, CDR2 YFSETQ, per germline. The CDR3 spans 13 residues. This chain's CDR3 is CASSLQGSTEAFF. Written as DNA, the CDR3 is TGCGCCAGCAGCTTGCAGGGGAGCACTGAAGCTTTCTTT.

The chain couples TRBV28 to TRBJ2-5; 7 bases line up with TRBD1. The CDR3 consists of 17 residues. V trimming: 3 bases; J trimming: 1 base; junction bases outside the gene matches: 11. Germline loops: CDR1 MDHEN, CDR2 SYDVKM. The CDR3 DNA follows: TGTGCCAGCAGTTTGGGGGCCACAAGGGGGCCCCAAGAGACCCAGTACTTC. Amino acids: CASSLGATRGPQETQYF.

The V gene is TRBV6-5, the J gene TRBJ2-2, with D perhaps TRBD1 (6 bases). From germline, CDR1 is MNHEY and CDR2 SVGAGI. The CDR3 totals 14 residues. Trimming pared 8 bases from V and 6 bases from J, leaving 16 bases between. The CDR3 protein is CASDTSRGAGELFF. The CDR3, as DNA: TGTGCCAGCGACACGTCCAGGGGAGCCGGGGAGCTGTTTTTT.

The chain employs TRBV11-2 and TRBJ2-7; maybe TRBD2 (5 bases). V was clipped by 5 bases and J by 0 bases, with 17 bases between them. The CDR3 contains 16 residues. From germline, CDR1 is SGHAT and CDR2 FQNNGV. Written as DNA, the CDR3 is TGTGCCAGCAGCCCCTACCCTAGCCGGGTCTCCTACGAGCAGTACTTC. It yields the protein CASSPYPSRVSYEQYF.

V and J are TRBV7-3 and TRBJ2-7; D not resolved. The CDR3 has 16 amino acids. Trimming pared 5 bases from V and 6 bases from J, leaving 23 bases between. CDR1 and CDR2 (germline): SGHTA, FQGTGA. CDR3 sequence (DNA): TGTGCCAGCAGCCTCAGAGCTAGGCCGATAGAGCGCGAGCAGTACTTC. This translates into CASSLRARPIEREQYF. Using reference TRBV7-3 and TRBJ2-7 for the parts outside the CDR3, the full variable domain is GAGVSQTPSNKVTEKGKYVELRCDPISGHTALYWYRQSLGQGPEFLIYFQGTGAADDSGLPNDRFFAVRPEGSVSTLKIQRTERGDSAVYLCASSLRARPIEREQYFGPGTRLTVT.

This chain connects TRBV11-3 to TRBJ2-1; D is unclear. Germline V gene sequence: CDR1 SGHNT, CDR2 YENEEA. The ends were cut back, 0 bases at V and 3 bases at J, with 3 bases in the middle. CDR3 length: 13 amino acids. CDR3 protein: CASSLDLYNEQFF. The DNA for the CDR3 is TGTGCCAGCAGCTTAGATCTCTACAATGAGCAGTTCTTC.

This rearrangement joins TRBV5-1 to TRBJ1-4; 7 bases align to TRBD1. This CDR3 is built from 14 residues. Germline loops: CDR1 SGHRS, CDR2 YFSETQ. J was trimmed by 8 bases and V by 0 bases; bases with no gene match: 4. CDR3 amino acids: CASSLGNRGEKLFF. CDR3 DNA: TGCGCCAGCAGCTTGGGGAACAGGGGCGAAAAACTGTTTTTT.

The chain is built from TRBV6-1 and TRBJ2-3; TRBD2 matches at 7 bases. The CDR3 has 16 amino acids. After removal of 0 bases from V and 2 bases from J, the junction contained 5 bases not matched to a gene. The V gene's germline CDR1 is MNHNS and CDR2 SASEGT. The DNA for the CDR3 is TGTGCCAGCAGTGAAGCGAAGGCGGGAGCCACAGATACGCAGTATTTT. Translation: CASSEAKAGATDTQYF.

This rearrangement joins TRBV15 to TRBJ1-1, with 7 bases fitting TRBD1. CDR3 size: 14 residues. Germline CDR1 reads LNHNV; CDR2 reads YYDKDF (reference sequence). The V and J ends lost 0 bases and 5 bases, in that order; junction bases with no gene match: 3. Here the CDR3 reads CATSREGQLTEAFF. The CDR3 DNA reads TGTGCCACCAGCAGAGAGGGACAGCTAACTGAAGCTTTCTTT. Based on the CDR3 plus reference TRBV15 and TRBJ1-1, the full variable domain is DAMVIQNPRYQVTQFGKPVTLSCSQTLNHNVMYWYQQKSSQAPKLLFHYYDKDFNNEADTPDNFQSRRPNTSFCFLDIRSPGLGDTAMYLCATSREGQLTEAFFGQGTRLTVV.

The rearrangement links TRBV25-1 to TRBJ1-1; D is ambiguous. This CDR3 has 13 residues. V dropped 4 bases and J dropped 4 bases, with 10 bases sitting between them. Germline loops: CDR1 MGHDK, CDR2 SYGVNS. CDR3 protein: CASSGAIGTEAFF. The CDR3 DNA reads TGTGCCAGCAGTGGAGCCATCGGCACTGAAGCTTTCTTT.

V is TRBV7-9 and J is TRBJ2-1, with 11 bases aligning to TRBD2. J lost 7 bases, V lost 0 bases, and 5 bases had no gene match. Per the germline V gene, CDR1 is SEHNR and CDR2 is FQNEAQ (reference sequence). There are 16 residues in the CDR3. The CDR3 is CASSLAGSSGGNEQFF. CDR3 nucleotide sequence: TGTGCCAGCAGCTTAGCGGGGTCTAGCGGGGGGAATGAGCAGTTCTTC.

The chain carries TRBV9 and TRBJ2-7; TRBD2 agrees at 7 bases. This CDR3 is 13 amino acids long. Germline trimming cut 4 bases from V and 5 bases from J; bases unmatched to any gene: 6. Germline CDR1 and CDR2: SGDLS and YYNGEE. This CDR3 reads CASSSSGRDEQYF. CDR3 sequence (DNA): TGTGCCAGCAGCTCCTCGGGGAGGGACGAGCAGTACTTC.

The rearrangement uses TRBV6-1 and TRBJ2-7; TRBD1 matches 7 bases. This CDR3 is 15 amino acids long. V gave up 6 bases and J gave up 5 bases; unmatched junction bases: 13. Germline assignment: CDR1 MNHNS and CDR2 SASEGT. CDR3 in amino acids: CASRARRGSSDEQYF. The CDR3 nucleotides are TGTGCCAGCAGGGCCCGCAGGGGGAGTTCGGACGAGCAGTACTTC.

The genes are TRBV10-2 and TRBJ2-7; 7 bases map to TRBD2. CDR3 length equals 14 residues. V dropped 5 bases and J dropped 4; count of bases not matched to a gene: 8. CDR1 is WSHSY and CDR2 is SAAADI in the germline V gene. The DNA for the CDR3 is TGCGCCAGCAGTCGGAAAGGGACTACTTACGAGCAGTACTTC. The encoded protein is CASSRKGTTYEQYF.

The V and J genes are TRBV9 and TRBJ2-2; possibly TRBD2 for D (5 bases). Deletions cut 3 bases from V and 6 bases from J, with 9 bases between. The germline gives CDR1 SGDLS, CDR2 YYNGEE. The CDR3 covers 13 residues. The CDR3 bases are TGTGCCAGCAGCGCCGGAGGCTCCGGGGAGCTGTTTTTT. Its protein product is CASSAGGSGELFF.

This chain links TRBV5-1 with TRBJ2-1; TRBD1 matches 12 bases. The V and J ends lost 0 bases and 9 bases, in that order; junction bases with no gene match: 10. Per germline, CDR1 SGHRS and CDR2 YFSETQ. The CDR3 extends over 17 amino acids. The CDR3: CASSLESPGQGASEQFF. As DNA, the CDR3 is TGCGCCAGCAGCTTGGAATCCCCGGGACAGGGGGCGAGTGAGCAGTTCTTC.

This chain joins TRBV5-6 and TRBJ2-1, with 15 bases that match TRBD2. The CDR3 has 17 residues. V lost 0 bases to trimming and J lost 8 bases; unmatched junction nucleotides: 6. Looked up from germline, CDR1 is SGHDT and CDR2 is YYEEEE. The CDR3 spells CASSLARTSGRGDEQFF. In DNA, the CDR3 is TGTGCCAGCAGCTTGGCCCGGACTAGCGGGAGGGGTGATGAGCAGTTCTTC. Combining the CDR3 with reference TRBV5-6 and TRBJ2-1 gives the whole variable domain DAGVTQSPTHLIKTRGQQVTLRCSPKSGHDTVSWYQQALGQGPQFIFQYYEEEERQRGNFPDRFSGHQFPNYSSELNVNALLLGDSALYLCASSLARTSGRGDEQFFGPGTRLTVL.